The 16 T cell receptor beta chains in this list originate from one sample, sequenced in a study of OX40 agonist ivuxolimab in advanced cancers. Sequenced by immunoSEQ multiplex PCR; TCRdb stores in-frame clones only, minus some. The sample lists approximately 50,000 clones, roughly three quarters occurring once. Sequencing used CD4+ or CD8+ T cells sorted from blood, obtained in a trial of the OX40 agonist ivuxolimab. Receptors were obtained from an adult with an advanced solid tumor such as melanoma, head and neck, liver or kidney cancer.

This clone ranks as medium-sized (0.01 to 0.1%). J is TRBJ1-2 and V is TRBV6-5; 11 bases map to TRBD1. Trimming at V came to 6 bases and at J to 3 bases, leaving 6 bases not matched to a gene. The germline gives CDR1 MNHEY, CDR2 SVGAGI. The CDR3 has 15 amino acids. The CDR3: CASRNRDRGDYGYTF. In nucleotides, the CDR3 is TGTGCCAGCAGGAACCGGGACAGGGGGGACTATGGCTACACCTTC.

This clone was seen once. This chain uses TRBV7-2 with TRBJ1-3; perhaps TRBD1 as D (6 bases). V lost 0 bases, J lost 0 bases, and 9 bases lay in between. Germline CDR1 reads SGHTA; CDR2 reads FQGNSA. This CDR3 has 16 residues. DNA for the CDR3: TGTGCCAGCAGCTTAGCGGGGGGCGGCTCTGGAAACACCATATATTTT. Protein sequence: CASSLAGGGSGNTIYF.

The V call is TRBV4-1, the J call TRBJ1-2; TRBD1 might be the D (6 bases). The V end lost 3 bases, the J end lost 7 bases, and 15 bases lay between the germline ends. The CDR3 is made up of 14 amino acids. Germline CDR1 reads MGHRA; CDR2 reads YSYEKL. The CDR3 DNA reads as TGCGCCAGCAGCCAGTTCTACAGGGAGGGTGGCTACACCTTC. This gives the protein CASSQFYREGGYTF.

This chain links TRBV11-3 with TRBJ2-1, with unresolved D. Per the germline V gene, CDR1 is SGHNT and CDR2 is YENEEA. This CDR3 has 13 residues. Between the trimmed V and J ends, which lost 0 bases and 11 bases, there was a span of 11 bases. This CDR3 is CASSLDGDLKQFF. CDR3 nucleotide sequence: TGTGCCAGCAGCTTAGATGGTGACCTTAAGCAGTTCTTC.

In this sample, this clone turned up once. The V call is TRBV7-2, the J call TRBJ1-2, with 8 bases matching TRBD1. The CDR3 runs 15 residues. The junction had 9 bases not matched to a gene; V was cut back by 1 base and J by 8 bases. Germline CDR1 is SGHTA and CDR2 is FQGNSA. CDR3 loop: CASSLDRTGSGGYTF. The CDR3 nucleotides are TGTGCCAGCAGCTTAGATCGGACAGGGTCCGGGGGCTACACCTTC. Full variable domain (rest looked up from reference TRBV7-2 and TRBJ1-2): GAGVSQSPSNKVTEKGKDVELRCDPISGHTALYWYRQSLGQGLEFLIYFQGNSAPDKSGLPSDRFSAERTGGSVSTLTIQRTQQEDSAVYLCASSLDRTGSGGYTFGSGTRLTVV.

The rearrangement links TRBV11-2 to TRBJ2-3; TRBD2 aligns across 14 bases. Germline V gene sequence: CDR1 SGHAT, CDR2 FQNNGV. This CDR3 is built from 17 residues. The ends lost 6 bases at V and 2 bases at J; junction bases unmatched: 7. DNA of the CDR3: TGTGCCAGCAGACCCCAGGGACTAGCGGGGGACACAGATACGCAGTATTTT. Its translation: CASRPQGLAGDTDTQYF.

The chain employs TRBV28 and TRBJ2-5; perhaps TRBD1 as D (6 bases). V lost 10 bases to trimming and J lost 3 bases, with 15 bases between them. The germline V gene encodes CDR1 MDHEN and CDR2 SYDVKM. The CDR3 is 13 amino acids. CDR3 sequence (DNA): TGTGCCACCGTAAACAGGGTGAAAGAGACCCAGTACTTC. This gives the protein CATVNRVKETQYF. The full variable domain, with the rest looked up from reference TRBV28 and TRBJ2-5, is DVKVTQSSRYLVKRTGEKVFLECVQDMDHENMFWYRQDPGLGLRLIYFSYDVKMKEKGDIPEGYSVSREKKERFSLILESASTNQTSMYLCATVNRVKETQYFGPGTRLLVL.

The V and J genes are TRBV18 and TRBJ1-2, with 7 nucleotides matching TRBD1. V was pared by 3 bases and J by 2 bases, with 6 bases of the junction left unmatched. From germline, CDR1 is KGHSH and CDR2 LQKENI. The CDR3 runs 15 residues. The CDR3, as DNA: TGTGCCAGCTCACCTCTCGACAGGGTGAACTATGGCTACACCTTC. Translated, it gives CASSPLDRVNYGYTF. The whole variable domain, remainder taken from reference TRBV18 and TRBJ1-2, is NAGVMQNPRHLVRRRGQEARLRCSPMKGHSHVYWYRQLPEEGLKFMVYLQKENIIDESGMPKERFSAEFPKEGPSILRIQQVVRGDSAAYFCASSPLDRVNYGYTFGSGTRLTVV.

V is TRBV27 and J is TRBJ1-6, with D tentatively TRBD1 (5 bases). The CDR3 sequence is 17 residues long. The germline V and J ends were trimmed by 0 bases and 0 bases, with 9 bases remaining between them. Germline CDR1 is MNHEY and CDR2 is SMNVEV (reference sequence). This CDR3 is CASSLSWGSSYNSPLHF. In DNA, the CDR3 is TGTGCCAGCAGTTTATCGTGGGGGAGCTCCTATAATTCACCCCTCCACTTT.

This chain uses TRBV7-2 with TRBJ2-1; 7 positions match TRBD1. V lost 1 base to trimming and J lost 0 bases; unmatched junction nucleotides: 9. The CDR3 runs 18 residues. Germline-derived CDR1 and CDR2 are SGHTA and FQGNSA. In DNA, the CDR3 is TGTGCCAGCAGCTTAGTTAGAGGGGGCTCGAGCTCCTACAATGAGCAGTTCTTC. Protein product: CASSLVRGGSSSYNEQFF. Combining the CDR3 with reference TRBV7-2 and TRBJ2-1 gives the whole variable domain GAGVSQSPSNKVTEKGKDVELRCDPISGHTALYWYRQSLGQGLEFLIYFQGNSAPDKSGLPSDRFSAERTGGSVSTLTIQRTQQEDSAVYLCASSLVRGGSSSYNEQFFGPGTRLTVL.

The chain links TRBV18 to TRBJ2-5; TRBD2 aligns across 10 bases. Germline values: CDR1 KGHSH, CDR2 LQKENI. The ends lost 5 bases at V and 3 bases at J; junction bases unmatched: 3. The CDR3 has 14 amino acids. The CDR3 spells CASSSLAGEETQYF. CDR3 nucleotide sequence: TGTGCCAGCTCATCCCTAGCGGGGGAAGAGACCCAGTACTTC.

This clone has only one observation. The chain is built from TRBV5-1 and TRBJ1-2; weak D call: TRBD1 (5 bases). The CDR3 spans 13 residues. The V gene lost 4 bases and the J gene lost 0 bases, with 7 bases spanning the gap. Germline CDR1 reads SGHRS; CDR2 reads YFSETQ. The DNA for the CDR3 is TGCGCCAGCAGCCAGACAGCTAACTATGGCTACACCTTC. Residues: CASSQTANYGYTF.

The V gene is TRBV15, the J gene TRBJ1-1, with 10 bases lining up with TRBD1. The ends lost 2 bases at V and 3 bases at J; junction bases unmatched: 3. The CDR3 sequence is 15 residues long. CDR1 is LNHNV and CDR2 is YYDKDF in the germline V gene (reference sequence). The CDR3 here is CATSRRQGADTEAFF. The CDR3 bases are TGTGCCACCAGCAGACGACAGGGGGCGGACACTGAAGCTTTCTTT.

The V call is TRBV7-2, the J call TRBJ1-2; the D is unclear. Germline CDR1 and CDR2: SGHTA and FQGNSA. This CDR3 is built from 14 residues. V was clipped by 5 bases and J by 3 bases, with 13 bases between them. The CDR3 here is CASSPQILDYGYTF. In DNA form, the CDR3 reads TGTGCCAGCAGCCCACAGATCCTGGACTATGGCTACACCTTC.

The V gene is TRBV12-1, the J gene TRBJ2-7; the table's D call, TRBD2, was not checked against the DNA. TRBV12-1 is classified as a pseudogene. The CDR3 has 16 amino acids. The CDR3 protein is CASSFPETWNHYEQYF. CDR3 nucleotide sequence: TGTGCCAGCAGCTTCCCCGAGACTTGGAACCACTACGAGCAGTACTTC.

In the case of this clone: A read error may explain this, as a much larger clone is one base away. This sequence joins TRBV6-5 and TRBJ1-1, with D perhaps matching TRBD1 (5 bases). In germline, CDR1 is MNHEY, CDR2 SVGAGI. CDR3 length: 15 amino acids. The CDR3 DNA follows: TGTGCCAGCAATTACTCTCCGGGGGATTGGACTGAAGCTTTCTTT. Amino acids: CASNYSPGDWTEAFF.